These 16 T cell receptor beta chains came from one sample sequenced in a study of identical twins. One entry per CDR3 protein, called by TCRdb with MiXCR from the 5' RACE reads. The data show around 960,000 distinct CDR3 sequences, with roughly an eighth seen just once and 1.5% to 2% held by the top ten. These data also featured in a second study, about yellow fever vaccine responses in identical twins.

Sequencing was carried out using PBMCs. These receptors were obtained from a woman aged 18-30 years in good health.

The chain joins TRBV20-1 to TRBJ2-1; TRBD2 aligns across 8 bases. The V gene end was trimmed by 3 bases and the J gene end by 2 bases; junction bases not matched to a gene: 3. CDR3 length: 14 residues. Germline V gene data show CDR1 as DFQATT and CDR2 as SNEGSKA (reference sequence). DNA for the CDR3: TGCAGTGCTAGTCTAGCGGGTGCCTACAATGAGCAGTTCTTC. As protein: CSASLAGAYNEQFF.

The sample holds a few counts of this clonotype. The chain uses TRBV27 and TRBJ2-3, with TRBD2 matching over 12 bases. This CDR3 comprises 15 residues. The V segment lost 5 bases and the J segment 9 bases; nucleotides outside the gene matches: 9. Germline loops: CDR1 MNHEY, CDR2 SMNVEV (reference sequence). The CDR3 region is CASSRTSGTSPTQYF. CDR3 coding DNA: TGTGCCAGCAGTCGGACTAGCGGGACGTCCCCCACGCAGTATTTT.

This clonotype was detected a few times. This chain joins TRBV12-3 or TRBV12-4 and TRBJ2-3; 8 positions agree with TRBD1. CDR3 size: 13 residues. Trimming removed 5 bases from V and 7 bases from J; junction bases left unmatched: 5. The CDR3 DNA reads as TGTGCCAGCAGTGTCGACAGGGGAAATACGCAGTATTTT. Protein product: CASSVDRGNTQYF.

About this clonotype itself: At one end, the junction sequence differs from germline, possibly due to a read error. This rearrangement joins TRBV7-9 to TRBJ1-1; D gene uncertain. The germline gives CDR1 SEHNR, CDR2 FQNEAQ (reference sequence). The CDR3 sequence is 12 residues long. The CDR3 DNA is TGTGCCAGCAGATTAGACAACACTGAAGCTTTCTTT. This codes for CASRLDNTEAFF.

Many counts were recorded for this clonotype. The chain has TRBV20-1 and TRBJ2-5; D may be TRBD1 (5 bases). The CDR3 consists of 13 residues. V lost 1 base and J 5 bases, leaving 11 bases between the germline ends. Germline V gives CDR1 DFQATT, CDR2 SNEGSKA (reference sequence). CDR3 nucleotide sequence: TGCAGTGCTAGAGCAGGGATTGAGGAGACCCAGTACTTC. The encoded protein is CSARAGIEETQYF.

In this sample, this clonotype turned up many times. The chain carries TRBV14 and TRBJ1-1, with D maybe TRBD1 (5 bases). This CDR3 region has 14 residues. The V end was cut by 3 bases, the J end by 6 bases, with 14 bases between. The germline V gene encodes CDR1 SGHDN and CDR2 FVKESK. The CDR3 is CASSQTGRVAEAFF. The CDR3 nucleotides read TGTGCCAGCAGCCAGACGGGACGGGTAGCTGAAGCTTTCTTT.

This clonotype was seen many times. The J gene is TRBJ1-6, the V gene TRBV15; D ambiguous. V was trimmed by 0 bases and J by 0 bases, leaving 9 bases between them. CDR3 length: 17 amino acids. Germline assignment: CDR1 LNHNV and CDR2 YYDKDF (reference sequence). CDR3 loop: CATSRDTRVSYNSPLHF. DNA for the CDR3: TGTGCCACCAGCAGAGATACGAGAGTCTCCTATAATTCACCCCTCCACTTT.

A remark on this clonotype: The conserved phenylalanine or tryptophan normally closing the CDR3 is absent here, so this likely arose from a read error. The chain is built from TRBV12-3 or TRBV12-4 and TRBJ2-3, with D possibly TRBD2 on 7 matching bases. The V and J ends lost 3 bases and 4 bases respectively, with 17 bases between them. The length of the CDR3 is 16 residues. The CDR3 sequence is CASSLGGAGIADTQYL. The CDR3 region has the DNA TGTGCCAGCAGTTTGGGGGGGGCAGGAATCGCAGATACGCAGTATTTA.

Many counts were recorded for this clonotype. V usage is TRBV28 and J usage is TRBJ2-2; the D gene is possibly TRBD2 (6 bases). CDR3 length equals 16 residues. Germline V gene sequence: CDR1 MDHEN, CDR2 SYDVKM. Trimming stripped 4 bases from V and 6 bases from J, with 18 bases between. This CDR3 is CASSSPPGGGSGELFF. Written as DNA, the CDR3 is TGTGCCAGCAGTTCCCCCCCCGGGGGAGGATCCGGGGAGCTGTTTTTT.

The chain employs TRBV28 and TRBJ2-7; D may be TRBD1 or TRBD2 (12 bases each). The CDR3 is 20 residues long. V was trimmed by 6 bases and J by 4 bases, leaving 34 bases between them. The V gene's germline CDR1 is MDHEN and CDR2 SYDVKM. Here the CDR3 reads CASSHTRDRGLAGGPYEQYF. The CDR3 DNA sequence: TGTGCCAGCAGCCACACCCGGGACAGGGGGCTAGCGGGAGGGCCATACGAGCAGTACTTC.

The V gene is TRBV12-3 or TRBV12-4, the J gene TRBJ2-1, with D perhaps TRBD1 or TRBD2 (5 bases each). V lost 3 bases, J lost 7 bases, and 13 bases lay in between. This CDR3 is 14 amino acids long. This CDR3 is CASSLVQRGNEQFF. The CDR3 nucleotides are TGTGCCAGCAGTTTGGTCCAGAGGGGTAATGAGCAGTTCTTC.

This clonotype turned up a few times. V gene TRBV12-3 or TRBV12-4 combines with J gene TRBJ1-5; 11 bases match TRBD1. V was clipped by 3 bases and J by 0 bases; unmatched bases: 4. The CDR3 is 17 amino acids. The CDR3 bases are TGTGCCAGCAGTTTGCGGACAGGGGGCCTTAGCAATCAGCCCCAGCATTTT. It is translated as CASSLRTGGLSNQPQHF.

This chain uses TRBV3-1 with TRBJ1-1; 9 nucleotides align to TRBD1. The V gene end was trimmed by 4 bases and the J gene end by 1 base; junction bases not matched to a gene: 4. The germline gives CDR1 LGHDT, CDR2 YNNKEL (reference sequence). This CDR3 contains 15 residues. The CDR3 DNA follows: TGTGCCAGCAGCCCACAGGGGGCTCCGAACACTGAAGCTTTCTTT. This translates into CASSPQGAPNTEAFF.

The chain uses TRBV18 and TRBJ2-2; 8 bases agree with TRBD2. The CDR3 has 16 amino acids. V lost 3 bases, J lost 3 bases, and 6 bases stayed unmatched. Germline CDR1 and CDR2: KGHSH and LQKENI. The CDR3 bases are TGTGCCAGCTCACCCGCCGGGAGGGCCTACACCGGGGAGCTGTTTTTT. This gives the protein CASSPAGRAYTGELFF.

At least ten counts were recorded for this clonotype. The chain is built from TRBV12-3 or TRBV12-4 and TRBJ2-1, with a tentative D call TRBD2 (5 bases). Trimming shortened V by 6 bases and J by 0 bases, and 15 bases separated the two germline ends. This CDR3 region has 16 residues. DNA for the CDR3: TGTGCCAGCAGGGCCGGGGATTGGGGCTCCTACAATGAGCAGTTCTTC. It specifies CASRAGDWGSYNEQFF.

The chain combines TRBV19 with TRBJ2-1, with D possibly being TRBD2 (5 bases). With 4 bases removed from V and 9 bases from J, the gap between germline ends came to 16 bases. The CDR3 is 14 amino acids. Germline loops: CDR1 LNHDA, CDR2 SQIVND (reference sequence). The CDR3 DNA sequence: TGTGCCAGTAGTAGGCAGTCCACCGCGGGTGAGCAGTTCTTC. Translating it yields CASSRQSTAGEQFF.